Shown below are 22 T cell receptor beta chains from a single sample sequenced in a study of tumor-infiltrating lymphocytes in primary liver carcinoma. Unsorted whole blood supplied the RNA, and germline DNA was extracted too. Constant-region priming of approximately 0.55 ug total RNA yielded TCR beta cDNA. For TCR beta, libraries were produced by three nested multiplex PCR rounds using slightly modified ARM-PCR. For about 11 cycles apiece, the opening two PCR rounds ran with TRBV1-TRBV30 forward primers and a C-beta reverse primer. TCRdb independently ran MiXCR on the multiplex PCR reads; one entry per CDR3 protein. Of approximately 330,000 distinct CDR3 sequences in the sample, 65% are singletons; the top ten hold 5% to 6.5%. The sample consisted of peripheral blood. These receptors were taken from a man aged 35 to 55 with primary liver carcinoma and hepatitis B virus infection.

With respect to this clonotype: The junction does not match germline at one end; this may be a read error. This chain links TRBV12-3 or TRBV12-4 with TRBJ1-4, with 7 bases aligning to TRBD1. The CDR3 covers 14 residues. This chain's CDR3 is CAGSRTGDYEKPFF. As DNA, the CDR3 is TGTGCCGGCAGTCGTACAGGGGATTATGAAAAACCGTTTTTT.

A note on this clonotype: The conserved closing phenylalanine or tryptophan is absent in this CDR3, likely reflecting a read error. The CDR3 nucleotides read TGTGCCTGGAGTCTGGGAAGCGATCAGCCCCAGCATTTA. The encoded protein is CAWSLGSDQPQHL. The chain joins TRBV30 to TRBJ1-5; D ambiguous. Deletions cut 2 bases from V and 5 bases from J, with 10 bases between. The CDR3 length is 13 residues. Germline-derived CDR1 and CDR2 are GTSNPN and SVGIG (reference sequence).

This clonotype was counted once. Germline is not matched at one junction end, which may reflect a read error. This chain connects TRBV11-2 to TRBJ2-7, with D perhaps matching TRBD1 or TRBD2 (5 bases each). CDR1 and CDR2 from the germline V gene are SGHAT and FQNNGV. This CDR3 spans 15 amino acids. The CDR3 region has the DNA TGTGCCAGCACCAAGAGGGTACTACTCGGGGACGAGCAATACTTC. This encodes CASTKRVLLGDEQYF.

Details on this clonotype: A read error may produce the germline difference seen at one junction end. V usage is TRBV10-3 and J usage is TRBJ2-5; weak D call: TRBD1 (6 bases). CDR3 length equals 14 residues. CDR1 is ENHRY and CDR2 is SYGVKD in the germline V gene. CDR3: CAINGDSGVETQYF. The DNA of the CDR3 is TGTGCCATCAACGGTGACTCAGGGGTAGAGACCCAGTACTTT.

The CDR3: CAWSVTWHANEAFF. CDR3 DNA sequence: TGTGCCTGGAGTGTAACGTGGCATGCCAACGAAGCTTTCTTT. J is TRBJ1-1 and V is TRBV30, with no clear D. This CDR3 region has 14 residues. Between the trimmed V and J ends, which lost 0 bases and 8 bases, there was a span of 16 bases. The germline gives CDR1 GTSNPN, CDR2 SVGIG (reference sequence).

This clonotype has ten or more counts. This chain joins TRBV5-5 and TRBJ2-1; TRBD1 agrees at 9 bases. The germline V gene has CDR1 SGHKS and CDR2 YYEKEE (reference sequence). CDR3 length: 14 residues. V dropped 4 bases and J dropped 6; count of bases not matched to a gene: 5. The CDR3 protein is CASSPGQGGNEQFF. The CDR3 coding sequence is TGTGCCAGCAGCCCGGGACAGGGAGGCAATGAGCAGTTCTTC.

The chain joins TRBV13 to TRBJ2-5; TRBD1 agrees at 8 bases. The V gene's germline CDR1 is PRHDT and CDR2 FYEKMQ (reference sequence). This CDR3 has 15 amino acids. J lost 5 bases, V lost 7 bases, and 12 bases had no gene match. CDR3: CASIYSGQGVETQYF. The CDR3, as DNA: TGTGCCAGCATCTATTCCGGACAGGGAGTTGAGACCCAGTACTTC.

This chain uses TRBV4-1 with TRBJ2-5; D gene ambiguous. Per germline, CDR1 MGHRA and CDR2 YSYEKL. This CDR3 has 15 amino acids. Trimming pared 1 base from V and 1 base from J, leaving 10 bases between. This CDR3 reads CASSQGEIGQETQYF. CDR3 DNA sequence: TGCGCCAGCAGCCAAGGAGAGATTGGCCAAGAGACCCAGTACTTC.

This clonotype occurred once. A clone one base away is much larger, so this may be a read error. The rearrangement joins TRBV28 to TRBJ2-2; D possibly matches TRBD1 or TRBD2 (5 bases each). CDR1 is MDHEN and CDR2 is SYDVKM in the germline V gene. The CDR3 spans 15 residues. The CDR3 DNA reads TGTGCCTGCAGTTTCCGCCCTGGGGGCACCGGGGAGCTGTTTTTT. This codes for CACSFRPGGTGELFF.

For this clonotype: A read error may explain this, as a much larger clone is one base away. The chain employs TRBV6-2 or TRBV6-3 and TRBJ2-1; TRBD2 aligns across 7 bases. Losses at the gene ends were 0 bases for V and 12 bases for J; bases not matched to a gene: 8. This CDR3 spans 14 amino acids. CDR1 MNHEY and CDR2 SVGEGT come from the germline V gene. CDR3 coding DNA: TGTGCCAGCAGTTACTCGGCCAGACGCGGGGGGCAGTTCTTC. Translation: CASSYSARRGGQFF.

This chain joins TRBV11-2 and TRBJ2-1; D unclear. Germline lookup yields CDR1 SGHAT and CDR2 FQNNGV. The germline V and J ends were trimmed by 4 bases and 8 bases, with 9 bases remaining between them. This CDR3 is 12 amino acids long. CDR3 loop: CASSSFYYEQFF. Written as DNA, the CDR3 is TGTGCCAGCAGCTCCTTTTACTATGAGCAGTTCTTC.

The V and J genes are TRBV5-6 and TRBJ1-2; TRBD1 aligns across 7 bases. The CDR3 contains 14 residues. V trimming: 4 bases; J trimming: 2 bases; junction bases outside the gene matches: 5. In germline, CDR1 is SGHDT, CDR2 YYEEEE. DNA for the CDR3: TGTGCCAGCAGCCGTTGGGACAGCAACTATGGCTACACCTTC. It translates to CASSRWDSNYGYTF.

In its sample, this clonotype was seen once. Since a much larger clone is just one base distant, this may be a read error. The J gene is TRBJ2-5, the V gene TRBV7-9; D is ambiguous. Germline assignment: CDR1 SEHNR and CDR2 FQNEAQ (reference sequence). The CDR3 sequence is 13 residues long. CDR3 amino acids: CAGSLAVEETQYF. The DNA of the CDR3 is TGTGCCGGCAGCTTAGCTGTAGAAGAGACCCAGTACTTC.

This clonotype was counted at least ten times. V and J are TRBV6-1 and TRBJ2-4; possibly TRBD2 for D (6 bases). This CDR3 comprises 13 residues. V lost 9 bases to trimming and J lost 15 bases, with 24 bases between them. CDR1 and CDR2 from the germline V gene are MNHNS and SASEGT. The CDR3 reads CASYSSGSRERYF. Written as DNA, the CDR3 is TGTGCCAGTTATTCCTCCGGGTCTCGGGAGAGGTACTTC.

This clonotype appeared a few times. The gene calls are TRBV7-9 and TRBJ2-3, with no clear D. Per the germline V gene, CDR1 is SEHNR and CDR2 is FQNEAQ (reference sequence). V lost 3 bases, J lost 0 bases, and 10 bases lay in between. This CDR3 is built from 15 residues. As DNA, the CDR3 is TGTGCCAGCAGCTTGGCGACACGAAGCACAGATACGCAGTATTTT. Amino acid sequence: CASSLATRSTDTQYF.

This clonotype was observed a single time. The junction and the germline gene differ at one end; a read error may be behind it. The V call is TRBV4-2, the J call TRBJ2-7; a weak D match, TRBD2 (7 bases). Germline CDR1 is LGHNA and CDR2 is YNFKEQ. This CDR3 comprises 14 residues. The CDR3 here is CASSQDLGAGERYF. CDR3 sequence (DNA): TGCGCCAGTAGCCAAGATCTGGGGGCGGGGGAGCGGTACTTC.

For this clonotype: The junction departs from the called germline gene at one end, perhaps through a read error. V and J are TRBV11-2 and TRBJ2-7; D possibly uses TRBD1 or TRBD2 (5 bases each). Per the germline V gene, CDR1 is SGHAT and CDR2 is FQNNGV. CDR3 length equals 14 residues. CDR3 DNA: TGTACCAGCAGCTTGGGGGTTAGCTCCTACGGGCAGTACTTC. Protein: CTSSLGVSSYGQYF.

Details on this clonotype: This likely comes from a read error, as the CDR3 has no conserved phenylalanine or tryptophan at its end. The CDR3 DNA reads TGTGCCAGCATCCAAGGGACAGGGTTGTCACCCCTCCACTAT. Translating gives CASIQGTGLSPLHY. J is TRBJ1-6 and V is TRBV14, with 9 bases aligning to TRBD1. This CDR3 comprises 14 residues. Germline-derived CDR1 and CDR2 are SGHDN and FVKESK.

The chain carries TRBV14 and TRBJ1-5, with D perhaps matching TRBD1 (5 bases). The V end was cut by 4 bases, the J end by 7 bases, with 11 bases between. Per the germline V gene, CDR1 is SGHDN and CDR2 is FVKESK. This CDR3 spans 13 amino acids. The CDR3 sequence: CASSLNEGQPQHF. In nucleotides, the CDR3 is TGTGCCAGCAGCCTCAATGAGGGGCAGCCCCAGCATTTT.

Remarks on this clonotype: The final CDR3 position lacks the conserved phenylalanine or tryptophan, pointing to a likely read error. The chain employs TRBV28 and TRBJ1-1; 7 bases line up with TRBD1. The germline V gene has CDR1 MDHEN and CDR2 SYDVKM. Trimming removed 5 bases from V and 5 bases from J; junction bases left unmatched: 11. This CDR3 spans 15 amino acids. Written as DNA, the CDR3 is TGTGCCAGCAGTGCCCGGAGGGGGCAGTCTACTGAAGCTTTCCTT. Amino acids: CASSARRGQSTEAFL.

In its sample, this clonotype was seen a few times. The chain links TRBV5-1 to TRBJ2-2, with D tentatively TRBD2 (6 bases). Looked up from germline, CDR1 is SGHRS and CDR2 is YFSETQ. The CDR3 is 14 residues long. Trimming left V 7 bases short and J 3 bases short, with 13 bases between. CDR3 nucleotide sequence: TGCGCCAGCGGTGGTGGGACTGACACCGGGGAGCTGTTTTTT. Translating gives CASGGGTDTGELFF.

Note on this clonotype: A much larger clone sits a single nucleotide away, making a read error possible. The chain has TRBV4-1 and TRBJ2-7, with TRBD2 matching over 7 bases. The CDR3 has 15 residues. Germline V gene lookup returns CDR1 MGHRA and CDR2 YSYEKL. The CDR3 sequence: CAISQAASGAYEQYF. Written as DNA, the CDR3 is TGCGCCATCAGCCAAGCCGCTAGCGGAGCTTACGAGCAGTACTTC.